The present T cell receptor beta chain was sequenced within a study of shared clonotypes between healthy human individuals. Only in-frame clones appear in the TCRdb table, and some are missing; sequencing was by immunoSEQ multiplex PCR. The data contain millions of clones, about 95% of them seen just once; the ten biggest clones take up about 1.1%. On this clone: At one end, the junction sequence differs from germline, possibly due to a read error.

As defined, naive CD8 cells were CD45RO-negative and positively selected for CCR7, with terminally differentiated effector memory CD45RA+ cells excluded. The CDR3 totals 15 residues. CDR1 and CDR2 (germline): SSHAT, FNYEAQ (reference sequence). The source of this sequence is a young man in good health. The chain couples TRBV7-7 to TRBJ2-1; 12 positions agree with TRBD2. Sequencing was done on a sample of naive CD8+ T cells sorted from blood. The CDR3 coding sequence is TGTGCTAGCAGCCCTCTAGCGGGAGGGGGTGGTGAGCAGTTCTTC. It yields the protein CASSPLAGGGGEQFF.